Below are 11 T cell receptor beta chains sequenced from a single sample in a study of blood T cell repertoires in COVID-19 (dated by TCRdb to about 2020). Library creation used the immunoSEQ multiplex PCR assay. The source is immuneACCESS, and TCRdb retained only in-frame sequences with V and J called. Part of the clones is not carried over; for the studies checked, unresolved V genes explain less than half of this, and the remainder is unexplained. The sample includes about 200,000 clones, with 70% to 85% observed a single time. The leading ten clones occupy about 6.9% of the sample. Sequencing was carried out using peripheral blood. All receptors derive from a human donor with acute or convalescent COVID-19. The donor label of this sample is uncertain.

The chain joins TRBV29-1 to TRBJ1-1; a weak D match, TRBD1 (5 bases). V was trimmed by 7 bases and J by 1 base, leaving 13 bases between them. CDR3 length: 13 residues. The germline V gene has CDR1 SQVTM and CDR2 ANQGSEA. CDR3 DNA sequence: TGCAGCGCCGGGGGAGGGAAGAACACTGAAGCTTTCTTT. Translated: CSAGGGKNTEAFF.

The chain joins TRBV5-4 to TRBJ2-1, with a tentative D call TRBD2 (6 bases). With 6 bases removed from V and 6 bases from J, the gap between germline ends came to 16 bases. The CDR3 is made up of 14 amino acids. The V gene's germline CDR1 is SGHNT and CDR2 YYREEE (reference sequence). DNA for the CDR3: TGTGCCAGCACTTTCCCGCTAGCGAGCAATGAGCAGTTCTTC. Amino acid sequence: CASTFPLASNEQFF. The variable domain in full, completed from reference TRBV5-4 and TRBJ2-1, reads ETGVTQSPTHLIKTRGQQVTLRCSSQSGHNTVSWYQQALGQGPQFIFQYYREEENGRGNFPPRFSGLQFPNYSSELNVNALELDDSALYLCASTFPLASNEQFFGPGTRLTVL.

This clone is a singleton in its sample. The V and J genes are TRBV29-1 and TRBJ1-2, with 10 bases aligning to TRBD1. This CDR3 comprises 12 residues. CDR1 is SQVTM, CDR2 ANQGSEA, per germline. V shed 7 bases, J shed 4 bases, and the junction held 3 bases outside the gene matches. CDR3 in amino acids: CSAWDRGYGYTF. CDR3 coding DNA: TGCAGCGCCTGGGACAGGGGCTATGGCTACACCTTC.

The V and J genes are TRBV19 and TRBJ2-1; D is possibly TRBD2 (6 bases). CDR3 size: 14 residues. Per the germline V gene, CDR1 is LNHDA and CDR2 is SQIVND (reference sequence). V was shortened by 3 bases and J by 7 bases, with 13 bases between the two germline ends. Here the CDR3 reads CASSMGKGTNEQFF. The CDR3 bases are TGTGCCAGTAGTATGGGAAAGGGGACTAATGAGCAGTTCTTC.

The J gene is TRBJ2-3, the V gene TRBV2, with 14 nucleotides matching TRBD2. The V and J ends lost 5 bases and 7 bases, in that order; junction bases with no gene match: 8. The length of the CDR3 is 16 residues. Germline V CDR1 and CDR2: SNHLY, FYNNEI. Here the CDR3 DNA reads TGTGCCAGCAGTATAGGACTAGCGGGAGGCGGGCATACGCAGTATTTT. Translating it yields CASSIGLAGGGHTQYF.

Turning to this clone: Germline and junction disagree at one end, which may indicate a read error. The V call is TRBV25-1, the J call TRBJ1-3; D is uncertain. CDR3 length: 15 residues. CDR1 MGHDK and CDR2 SYGVNS come from the germline V gene. The CDR3: CASSESQDSSIQTFF. CDR3 sequence (DNA): TGTGCCAGCAGTGAATCCCAGGACTCCTCAATACAAACCTTTTTT. Combining the CDR3 with reference TRBV25-1 and TRBJ1-3 gives the whole variable domain EADIYQTPRYLVIGTGKKITLECSQTMGHDKMYWYQQDPGMELHLIHYSYGVNSTEKGDLSSESTVSRIRTEHFPLTLESARPSHTSQYLCASSESQDSSIQTFFGEGSWLTVV.

The chain carries TRBV9 and TRBJ1-3; possibly TRBD1 for D (5 bases). The CDR3 covers 14 residues. The V end lost 0 bases, the J end lost 4 bases, and 8 bases lay between the germline ends. The germline V gene encodes CDR1 SGDLS and CDR2 YYNGEE. The CDR3 sequence is CASSVETGGNTIYF. The CDR3, as DNA: TGTGCCAGCAGCGTAGAAACAGGAGGAAACACCATATATTTT.

The rearrangement uses TRBV5-1 and TRBJ1-1; 7 bases match TRBD1. Germline-derived CDR1 and CDR2 are SGHRS and YFSETQ. Trimming cost V 4 bases and J 3 bases; bases outside gene matches: 6. The CDR3 runs to 14 residues. The CDR3 loop reads CASSRGGADTEAFF. CDR3 coding DNA: TGCGCCAGCAGCAGAGGGGGCGCGGACACTGAAGCTTTCTTT.

This chain uses TRBV28 with TRBJ1-5; D not certain. Trimming left V 7 bases short and J 4 bases short, with 14 bases between. CDR3 length equals 14 residues. Germline CDR1 is MDHEN and CDR2 is SYDVKM. Here the CDR3 reads CASNPGYLNQPQHF. CDR3 sequence (DNA): TGTGCCAGCAACCCGGGATATCTAAATCAGCCCCAGCATTTT.

J is TRBJ1-4 and V is TRBV3-1 (or the pseudogene TRBV3-2); 12 nucleotides line up with TRBD1. J lost 8 bases, V lost 5 bases, and 9 bases had no gene match. This CDR3 is built from 16 residues. CDR1 and CDR2 (germline): LGHDT, YNNKEL (reference sequence). The CDR3 spells CASSAGQGAGDEKLFF. Written as DNA, the CDR3 is TGTGCCAGCAGCGCGGGACAGGGGGCGGGAGACGAAAAACTGTTTTTT.

The table lists this clone with a count of one. V usage is TRBV29-1 and J usage is TRBJ1-1, with D possibly TRBD1 on 6 matching bases. V was shortened by 4 bases and J by 4 bases, with 13 bases between the two germline ends. CDR3 size: 13 residues. Looked up from germline, CDR1 is SQVTM and CDR2 is ANQGSEA. In DNA, the CDR3 is TGCAGCGTTGCCCCAGGGGATTTCACTGAAGCTTTCTTT. This translates into CSVAPGDFTEAFF.